The 14 T cell receptor beta chains below come from one sample, sequenced in a study of glioma-infiltrating T cells. Using RNA template, CDR3s of TCR alpha and beta were amplified with iRepertoire arm-PCR. From the multiplex PCR reads, TCRdb called clonotypes with MiXCR, one entry per CDR3 protein. The repertoire consists of fewer than 200,000 distinct CDR3 sequences, with over 30% occurring once and the leading ten covering 20% to 25%. Material: glioma tissue, nonneoplastic brain tissue, or PBMCs (not recorded which). These receptors all come from a human donor with low-grade glioma or glioblastoma, undergoing nonglioma brain surgery, or in good health (not recorded which).

On this clonotype: This may stem from a read error, because a much larger clone lies one nucleotide away. The rearrangement joins TRBV29-1 to TRBJ2-1; 7 nucleotides align to TRBD1. From germline, CDR1 is SQVTM and CDR2 ANQGSEA. The CDR3 has 14 amino acids. The CDR3 sequence is CIVDNQGAYNEQFF. Here the CDR3 DNA reads TGCATCGTTGATAATCAGGGGGCCTACAATGAGCAGTTCTTC.

This clonotype was observed a few times. In DNA, the CDR3 is TGTGCCAGCAGCTTGGAACTAGCGGATACGCAGTATTTT. Translated: CASSLELADTQYF. This rearrangement joins TRBV9 to TRBJ2-3, with 7 bases that match TRBD2. The CDR3 extends over 13 amino acids. Germline CDR1 reads SGDLS; CDR2 reads YYNGEE. J was trimmed by 6 bases and V by 4 bases; bases with no gene match: 5.

This clonotype was seen repeatedly, ten times or more. The chain uses TRBV6-1 and TRBJ1-6; TRBD1 agrees at 8 bases. Germline-derived CDR1 and CDR2 are MNHNS and SASEGT. The CDR3 consists of 14 residues. J gave up 6 bases and V 5 bases, and 3 bases lay outside the gene matches. CDR3 loop: CASSTGQGNSPLHF. DNA for the CDR3: TGTGCCAGCAGTACCGGACAGGGTAATTCACCCCTCCACTTT.

This clonotype has a count of ten or more. V usage is TRBV18 and J usage is TRBJ1-1; a possible D gene is TRBD1 (5 bases). The CDR3 spans 15 residues. V gave up 2 bases and J gave up 4 bases, with 14 bases separating them. CDR1 and CDR2 (germline): KGHSH, LQKENI. The CDR3: CASSPMYDRSTEAFF. In DNA form, the CDR3 reads TGTGCCAGCTCACCAATGTACGACAGATCCACTGAAGCTTTCTTT.

In its sample, this clonotype was seen a few times. The J gene is TRBJ2-1, the V gene TRBV24-1; 10 nucleotides line up with TRBD2. The J segment lost 2 bases and the V segment lost 5 bases, leaving 5 bases of the junction unmatched. Per germline, CDR1 KGHDR and CDR2 SFDVKD. The CDR3 totals 16 residues. CDR3 sequence (DNA): TGTGCCACCAGTGGGACTAGCGGTCCAGCCTACAATGAGCAGTTCTTC. The encoded protein is CATSGTSGPAYNEQFF.

This clonotype was seen many times. The V and J genes are TRBV28 and TRBJ2-1, with 8 bases aligning to TRBD2. CDR1 MDHEN and CDR2 SYDVKM come from the germline V gene. The CDR3 loop spans 16 amino acids. V lost 1 base and J lost 0; bases outside the gene matches: 2. The CDR3 is CASSLLTSGSYNEQFF. The DNA of the CDR3 is TGTGCCAGCAGTTTATTAACTAGCGGCTCCTACAATGAGCAGTTCTTC. Using reference TRBV28 and TRBJ2-1 for the parts outside the CDR3, the full variable domain is DVKVTQSSRYLVKRTGEKVFLECVQDMDHENMFWYRQDPGLGLRLIYFSYDVKMKEKGDIPEGYSVSREKKERFSLILESASTNQTSMYLCASSLLTSGSYNEQFFGPGTRLTVL.

For this clonotype: One base away lies a much larger clone, so this may be a sequencing read error. V usage is TRBV7-9 and J usage is TRBJ1-3, with 7 bases matching TRBD1. Losses at the gene ends were 4 bases for V and 2 bases for J; bases not matched to a gene: 8. The V gene's germline CDR1 is SEHNR and CDR2 FQNEAQ (reference sequence). CDR3 size: 16 residues. This CDR3 is CASSWILTGTGNTIYF. The CDR3 region has the DNA TGTGCCAGCAGCTGGATATTGACAGGGACTGGAAACACCATATATTTT.

V is TRBV28 and J is TRBJ2-3, with 14 bases lining up with TRBD2. CDR3 size: 16 residues. In germline, CDR1 is MDHEN, CDR2 SYDVKM. The junction had 4 bases not matched to a gene; V was cut back by 6 bases and J by 2 bases. Here the CDR3 DNA reads TGTGCCAGCAGCTCGGGACTAGCGGGAGCCACAGATACGCAGTATTTT. It translates to CASSSGLAGATDTQYF.

Concerning this clonotype itself: Sequence at one end of the junction differs from germline and may be a read error. This chain uses TRBV6-2 or TRBV6-3 with TRBJ2-3; no firm D call. The germline gives CDR1 MNHEY, CDR2 SVGEGT. The CDR3 totals 16 residues. CDR3 loop: CASSYSSRGPLNTQYF. CDR3 sequence (DNA): TGTGCCAGTAGTTACTCGAGTAGAGGCCCCTTGAATACGCAGTATTTT.

Ten or more counts support this clonotype. The V gene is TRBV29-1, the J gene TRBJ2-1; unclear D gene. Trimming cost V 4 bases and J 0 bases, with 7 bases left between them. Germline V CDR1 and CDR2: SQVTM, ANQGSEA. The CDR3 runs 13 residues. The CDR3 sequence: CSVGESSYNEQFF. Written as DNA, the CDR3 is TGCAGCGTTGGGGAAAGCTCCTACAATGAGCAGTTCTTC.

This clonotype was counted a few times. This rearrangement joins TRBV14 to TRBJ2-7; TRBD2 matches at 8 bases. Germline assignment: CDR1 SGHDN and CDR2 FVKESK. This CDR3 is 16 amino acids long. V gave up 0 bases and J gave up 5 bases; unmatched junction bases: 9. CDR3 sequence: CASSQDGGGRTHEQYF. CDR3 DNA: TGTGCCAGCAGCCAAGATGGCGGCGGGAGGACCCACGAGCAGTACTTC.

The table lists this clonotype with many counts. The chain recombines TRBV27 with TRBJ2-5, with D unclear. The CDR3 is 13 residues long. The germline V gene encodes CDR1 MNHEY and CDR2 SMNVEV (reference sequence). The ends were cut back, 6 bases at V and 3 bases at J, with 11 bases in the middle. CDR3 sequence: CASRRDTEETQYF. The DNA for the CDR3 is TGTGCCAGCAGACGCGATACCGAAGAGACCCAGTACTTC.

The rearrangement joins TRBV27 to TRBJ1-6; 8 bases align to TRBD1. V dropped 5 bases and J dropped 13; count of bases not matched to a gene: 16. Per germline, CDR1 MNHEY and CDR2 SMNVEV (reference sequence). The CDR3 length is 16 residues. The DNA for the CDR3 is TGTGCCAGCAGTCCAAATGGACAGGGTCAGTATCAGCCCCTCCACTTT. Translation: CASSPNGQGQYQPLHF.

This clonotype was recorded a few times. The chain couples TRBV4-1 to TRBJ2-5; D is unclear. V gave up 2 bases and J gave up 1 base, with 8 bases separating them. The CDR3 is 14 residues long. Germline CDR1 and CDR2: MGHRA and YSYEKL. In nucleotides, the CDR3 is TGCGCCAGCAGCCAAACTCCAGCCCAAGAGACCCAGTACTTC. Translation gives CASSQTPAQETQYF.